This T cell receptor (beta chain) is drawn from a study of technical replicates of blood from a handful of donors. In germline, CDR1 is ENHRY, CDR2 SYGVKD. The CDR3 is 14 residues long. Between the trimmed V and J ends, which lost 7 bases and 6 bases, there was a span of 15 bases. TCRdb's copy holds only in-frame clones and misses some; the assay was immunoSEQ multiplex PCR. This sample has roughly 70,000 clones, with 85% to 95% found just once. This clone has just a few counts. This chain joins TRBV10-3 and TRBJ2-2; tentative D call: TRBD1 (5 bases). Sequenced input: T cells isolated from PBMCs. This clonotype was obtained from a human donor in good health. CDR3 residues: CAITQDRAPGELFF. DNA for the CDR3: TGTGCCATCACCCAAGACAGAGCCCCCGGGGAGCTGTTTTTT.